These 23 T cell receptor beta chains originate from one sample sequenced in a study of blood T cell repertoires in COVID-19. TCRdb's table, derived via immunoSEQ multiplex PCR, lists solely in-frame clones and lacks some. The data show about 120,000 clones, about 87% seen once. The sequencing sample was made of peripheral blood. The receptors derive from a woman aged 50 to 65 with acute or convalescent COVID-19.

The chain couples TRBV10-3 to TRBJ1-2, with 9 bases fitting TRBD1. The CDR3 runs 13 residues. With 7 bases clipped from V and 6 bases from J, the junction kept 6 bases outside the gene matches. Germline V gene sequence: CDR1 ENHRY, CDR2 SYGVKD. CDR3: CAINYRGLDGYTF. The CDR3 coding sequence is TGTGCCATCAATTACAGGGGGCTGGATGGCTACACCTTC.

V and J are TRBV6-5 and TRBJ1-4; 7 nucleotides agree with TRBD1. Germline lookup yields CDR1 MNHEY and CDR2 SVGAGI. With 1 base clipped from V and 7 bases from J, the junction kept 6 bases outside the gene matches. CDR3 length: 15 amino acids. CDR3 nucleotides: TGTGCCAGCAGTTACTACAGGGGCACCAGTGAAAAACTGTTTTTT. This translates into CASSYYRGTSEKLFF.

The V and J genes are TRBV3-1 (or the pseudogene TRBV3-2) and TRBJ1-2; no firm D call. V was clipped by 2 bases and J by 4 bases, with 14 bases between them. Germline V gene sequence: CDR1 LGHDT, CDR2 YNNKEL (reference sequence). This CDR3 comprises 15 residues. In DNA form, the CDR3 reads TGTGCCAGCAGCCAATGGGAGGGAATCGCCTATGGCTACACCTTC. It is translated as CASSQWEGIAYGYTF.

DNA for the CDR3: TGCGCCAGCCGGGACAGGAATTCACCCCTCCACTTT. It encodes CASRDRNSPLHF. The J gene is TRBJ1-6, the V gene TRBV10-2; 8 bases agree with TRBD1. V lost 8 bases, J lost 7 bases, and 1 base stayed unmatched. Germline V gene sequence: CDR1 WSHSY, CDR2 SAAADI. This CDR3 spans 12 amino acids.

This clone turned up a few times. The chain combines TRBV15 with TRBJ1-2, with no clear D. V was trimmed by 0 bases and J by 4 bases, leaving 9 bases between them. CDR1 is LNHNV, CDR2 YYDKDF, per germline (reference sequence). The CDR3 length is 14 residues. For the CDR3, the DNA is TGTGCCACCAGCAGAGAGAGCGGGAGCTATGGCTACACCTTC. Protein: CATSRESGSYGYTF.

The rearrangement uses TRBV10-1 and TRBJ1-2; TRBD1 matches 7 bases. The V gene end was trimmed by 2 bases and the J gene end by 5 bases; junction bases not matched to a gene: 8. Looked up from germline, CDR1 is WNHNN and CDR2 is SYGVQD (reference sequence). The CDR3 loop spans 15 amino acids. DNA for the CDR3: TGCGCCAGCAGTGAGCCTGACAGGGTAGGATATGGCTACACCTTC. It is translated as CASSEPDRVGYGYTF.

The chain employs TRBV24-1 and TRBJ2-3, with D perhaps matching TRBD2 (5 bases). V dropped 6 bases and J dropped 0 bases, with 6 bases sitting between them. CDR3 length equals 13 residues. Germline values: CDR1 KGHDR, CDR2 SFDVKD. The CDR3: CATSSGSTDTQYF. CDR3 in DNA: TGTGCCACCAGTAGCGGTAGCACAGATACGCAGTATTTT.

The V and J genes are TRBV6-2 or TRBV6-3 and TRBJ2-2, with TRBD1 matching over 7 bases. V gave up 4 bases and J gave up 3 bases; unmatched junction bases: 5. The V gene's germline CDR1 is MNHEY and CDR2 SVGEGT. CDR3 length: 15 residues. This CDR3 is CASSSGQVYTGELFF. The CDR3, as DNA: TGTGCCAGCAGTTCCGGACAGGTATACACCGGGGAGCTGTTTTTT.

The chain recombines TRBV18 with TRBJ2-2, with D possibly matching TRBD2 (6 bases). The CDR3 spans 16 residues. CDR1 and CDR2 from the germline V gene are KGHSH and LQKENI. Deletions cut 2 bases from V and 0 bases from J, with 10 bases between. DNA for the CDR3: TGTGCCAGCTCACCAGGAGGGACTGCGAACACCGGGGAGCTGTTTTTT. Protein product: CASSPGGTANTGELFF.

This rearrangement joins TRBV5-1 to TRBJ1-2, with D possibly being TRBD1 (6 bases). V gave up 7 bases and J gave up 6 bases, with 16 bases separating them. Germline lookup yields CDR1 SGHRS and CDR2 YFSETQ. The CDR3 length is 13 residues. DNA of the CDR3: TGCGCCAGCGCGAGGGGGTCCGATAATGGCTACACCTTC. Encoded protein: CASARGSDNGYTF. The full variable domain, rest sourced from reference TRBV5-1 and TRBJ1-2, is KAGVTQTPRYLIKTRGQQVTLSCSPISGHRSVSWYQQTPGQGLQFLFEYFSETQRNKGNFPGRFSGRQFSNSRSEMNVSTLELGDSALYLCASARGSDNGYTFGSGTRLTVV.

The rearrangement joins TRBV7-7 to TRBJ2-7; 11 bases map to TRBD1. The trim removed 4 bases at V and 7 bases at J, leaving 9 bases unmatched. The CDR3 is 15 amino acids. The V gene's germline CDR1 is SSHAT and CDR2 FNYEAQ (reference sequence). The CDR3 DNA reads TGTGCCAGCAGCTCCCGGACAGGGGGCTCCCGGGAGCAGTACTTC. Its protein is CASSSRTGGSREQYF. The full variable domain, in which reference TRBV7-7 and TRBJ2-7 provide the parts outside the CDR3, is GAGVSQSPRYKVTKRGQDVTLRCDPISSHATLYWYQQALGQGPEFLTYFNYEAQPDKSGLPSDRFSAERPEGSISTLTIQRTEQRDSAMYRCASSSRTGGSREQYFGPGTRLTVT.

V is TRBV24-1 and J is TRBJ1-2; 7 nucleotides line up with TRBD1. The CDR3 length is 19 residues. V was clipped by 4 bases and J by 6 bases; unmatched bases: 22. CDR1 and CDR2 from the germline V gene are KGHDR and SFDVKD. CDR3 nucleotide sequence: TGTGCCACCAGTGACTACTCAATGGGGGTTCCGGGACAGACAAATGGCTACACCTTC. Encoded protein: CATSDYSMGVPGQTNGYTF.

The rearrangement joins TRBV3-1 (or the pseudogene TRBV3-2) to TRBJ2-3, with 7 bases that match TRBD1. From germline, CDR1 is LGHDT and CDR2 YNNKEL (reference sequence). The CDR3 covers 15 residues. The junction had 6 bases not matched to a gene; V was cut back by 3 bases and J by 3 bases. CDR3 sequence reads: CASSHPSRGTDTQYF. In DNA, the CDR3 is TGTGCCAGCAGCCACCCTTCCAGGGGGACAGATACGCAGTATTTT.

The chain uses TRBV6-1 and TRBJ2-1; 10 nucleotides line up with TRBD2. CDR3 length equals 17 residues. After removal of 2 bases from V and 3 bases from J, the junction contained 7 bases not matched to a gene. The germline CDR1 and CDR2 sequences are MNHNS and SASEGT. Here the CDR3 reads CASSEHLAGAGYNEQFF. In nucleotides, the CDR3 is TGTGCCAGCAGTGAACACCTAGCGGGAGCGGGCTACAATGAGCAGTTCTTC.

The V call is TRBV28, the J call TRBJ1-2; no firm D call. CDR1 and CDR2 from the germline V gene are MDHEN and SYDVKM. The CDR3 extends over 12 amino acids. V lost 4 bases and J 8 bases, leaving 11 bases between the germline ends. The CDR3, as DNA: TGTGCCAGCAGTTCCCAGCGTCTGGGCTACACCTTC. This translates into CASSSQRLGYTF.

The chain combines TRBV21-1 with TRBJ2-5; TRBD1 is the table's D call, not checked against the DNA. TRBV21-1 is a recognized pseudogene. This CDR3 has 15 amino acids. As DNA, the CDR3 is TGTGCCAGCAGCAAGAGTCCCGGGACAGGGGAAACCCAGTACTTC. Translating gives CASSKSPGTGETQYF.

CDR3 protein: CASSLARGRDIGELFF. The CDR3 coding sequence is TGTGCCAGCAGCCTTGCTCGCGGGAGGGACATCGGGGAGCTGTTTTTT. The chain couples TRBV6-4 to TRBJ2-2; 9 bases match TRBD2. The CDR3 is 16 amino acids. In germline, CDR1 is MRHNA, CDR2 SNTAGT. J lost 7 bases, V lost 6 bases, and 12 bases had no gene match.

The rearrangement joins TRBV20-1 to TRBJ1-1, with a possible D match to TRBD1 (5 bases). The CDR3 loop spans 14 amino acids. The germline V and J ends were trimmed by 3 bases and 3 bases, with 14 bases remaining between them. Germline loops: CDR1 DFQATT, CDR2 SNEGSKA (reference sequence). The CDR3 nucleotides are TGCAGTGCTAGTCAGGGAGGTGGTGACACTGAAGCTTTCTTT. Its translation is CSASQGGGDTEAFF.

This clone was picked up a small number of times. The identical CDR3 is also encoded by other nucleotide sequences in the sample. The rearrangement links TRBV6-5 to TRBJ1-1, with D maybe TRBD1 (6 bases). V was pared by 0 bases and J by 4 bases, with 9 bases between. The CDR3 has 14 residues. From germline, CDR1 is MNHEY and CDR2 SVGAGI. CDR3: CASSYSGRGTEAFF. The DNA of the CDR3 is TGTGCCAGCAGTTACTCTGGCAGGGGCACTGAAGCTTTCTTT.

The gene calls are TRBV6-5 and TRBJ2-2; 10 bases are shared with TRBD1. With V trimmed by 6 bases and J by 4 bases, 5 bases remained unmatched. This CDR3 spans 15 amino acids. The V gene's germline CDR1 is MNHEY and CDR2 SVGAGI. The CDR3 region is CASRSGQGFTGELFF. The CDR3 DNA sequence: TGTGCCAGCAGATCGGGACAGGGGTTCACCGGGGAGCTGTTTTTT.

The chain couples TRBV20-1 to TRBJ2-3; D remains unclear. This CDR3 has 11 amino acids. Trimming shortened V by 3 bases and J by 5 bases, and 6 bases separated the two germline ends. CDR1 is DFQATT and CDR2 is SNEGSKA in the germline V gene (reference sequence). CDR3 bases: TGCAGTGCTAGTTCGGGAGATACGCAGTATTTT. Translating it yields CSASSGDTQYF.

CDR3 loop: CASSLPREGGTDYGYTF. The DNA for the CDR3 is TGTGCCAGCAGTCTCCCGCGGGAGGGGGGGACAGACTATGGCTACACCTTC. The chain employs TRBV7-8 and TRBJ1-2; TRBD1 matches 7 bases. The length of the CDR3 is 17 residues. Losses at the gene ends were 6 bases for V and 3 bases for J; bases not matched to a gene: 16. CDR1 is SGHVS and CDR2 is FQNEAQ in the germline V gene.

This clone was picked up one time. The CDR3 sequence is CAWRYPGQGREDGYTF. As DNA, the CDR3 is TGTGCCTGGAGATATCCAGGACAGGGAAGAGAGGATGGCTACACCTTC. The V gene is TRBV30, the J gene TRBJ1-2; 8 bases match TRBD1. J lost 6 bases, V lost 3 bases, and 15 bases had no gene match. CDR1 is GTSNPN, CDR2 SVGIG, per germline (reference sequence). The CDR3 runs to 16 residues.